The TCR beta chain described here comes from a study of blood T cell repertoires in COVID-19. Study in general: Samples of COVID-19 (acute and convalescent) were obtained from the United States, Italy and Spain. PBMCs, B-cell-depleted T cells, or T cells were the source of the cDNA or gDNA that made up the material.

In the authors' workflow: Reference gene primer amplification in the assay estimated nucleated cell counts. Profiled with immunoSEQ multiplex PCR; TCRdb holds only in-frame clones, not every one. The V and J calls and clone size come from that table; D and trimming were worked out from the DNA. Of about 230,000 clones in the sample, 70% to 90% were seen once. The V gene lost 6 bases and the J gene lost 6 bases, with 18 bases spanning the gap. Germline lookup yields CDR1 SGHVS and CDR2 FNYEAQ. This CDR3 is built from 15 residues. The TCR was taken from a woman between 18 and 29 years old who had recovered from COVID-19. Sequencing was done on a sample of peripheral blood. V gene TRBV7-6 combines with J gene TRBJ2-1, with a tentative D call TRBD2 (6 bases). In nucleotides, the CDR3 is TGTGCCAGCAGTCCGAGGGTGGGGGAGGCCAATGAGCAGTTCTTC. Residues: CASSPRVGEANEQFF.